These 22 T cell receptor beta chains were sequenced from one sample in a study of CD8 T cells in acute hepatitis C reinfection. Some clones are missing from TCRdb's copy, which holds only in-frame ones; the method was immunoSEQ multiplex PCR. The repertoire holds 30,000 to 45,000 clones, 70% to 90% seen once, with about 10% in the top ten. Time point specified: naive CD8 control sorted from an acute-time-point sample. Sequenced input: naive CD8+ T cells from PBMCs. The receptors shown here come from a woman under 30 who spontaneously cleared hepatitis C infection.

V gene TRBV5-1 combines with J gene TRBJ2-1; weak D call: TRBD2 (5 bases). The ends were cut back, 0 bases at V and 6 bases at J, with 7 bases in the middle. The CDR3 is 13 amino acids. Germline lookup yields CDR1 SGHRS and CDR2 YFSETQ. The CDR3 reads CASSLAGSNEQFF. The CDR3 DNA reads as TGCGCCAGCAGCTTGGCGGGGAGCAATGAGCAGTTCTTC.

The table lists this clone with a few counts. The chain recombines TRBV7-9 with TRBJ2-7; the D gene is possibly TRBD2 (6 bases). Germline CDR1 reads SEHNR; CDR2 reads FQNEAQ (reference sequence). This CDR3 has 14 amino acids. Trimming took off 5 bases at V and 3 bases at J, with 14 bases between the two ends. CDR3 loop: CASSRAGRYYEQYF. CDR3 in DNA: TGTGCCAGCAGCAGGGCCGGGAGATACTACGAGCAGTACTTC.

This chain uses TRBV4-1 with TRBJ2-1; 9 bases match TRBD1. J lost 9 bases, V lost 4 bases, and 10 bases had no gene match. The CDR3 totals 15 residues. Germline CDR1 reads MGHRA; CDR2 reads YSYEKL. For the CDR3, the DNA is TGCGCCAGCAGCCCCCCGGGACAGGGTATCGGTGAGCAGTTCTTC. This gives the protein CASSPPGQGIGEQFF.

J is TRBJ1-5 and V is TRBV19; D is possibly TRBD1 (5 bases). V lost 3 bases and J lost 3, with 12 bases in between. The CDR3 is made up of 15 amino acids. Germline CDR1 and CDR2: LNHDA and SQIVND (reference sequence). The CDR3 here is CASSIGDSPNQPQHF. The CDR3 DNA follows: TGTGCCAGTAGTATCGGAGACAGCCCCAATCAGCCCCAGCATTTT.

The chain links TRBV11-2 to TRBJ2-5; 14 nucleotides agree with TRBD2. CDR1 and CDR2 from the germline V gene are SGHAT and FQNNGV. The V gene end was trimmed by 1 base and the J gene end by 5 bases; junction bases not matched to a gene: 9. This CDR3 comprises 18 residues. CDR3 sequence: CASSLGGTSGRGRETQYF. CDR3 nucleotide sequence: TGTGCCAGCAGCTTAGGTGGGACTAGCGGGAGAGGGCGGGAGACCCAGTACTTC.

The chain joins TRBV27 to TRBJ2-3; unclear D gene. CDR1 and CDR2 from the germline V gene are MNHEY and SMNVEV (reference sequence). V gave up 8 bases and J gave up 0 bases, with 6 bases separating them. CDR3 length: 12 residues. The CDR3 here is CASWASTDTQYF. The CDR3 nucleotides are TGTGCCAGCTGGGCCAGCACAGATACGCAGTATTTT.

The genes are TRBV19 and TRBJ2-7; the match to TRBD1 covers 9 bases. This CDR3 comprises 14 residues. The junction had 8 bases not matched to a gene; V was cut back by 7 bases and J by 4 bases. CDR1 and CDR2 from the germline V gene are LNHDA and SQIVND (reference sequence). Written as DNA, the CDR3 is TGTGCCAGTACCCCAACGGGACAGGGATACGAGCAGTACTTC. This encodes CASTPTGQGYEQYF.

The V gene is TRBV29-1, the J gene TRBJ2-2; D is perhaps TRBD2 (7 bases). This CDR3 spans 17 amino acids. V was pared by 5 bases and J by 3 bases, with 22 bases between. CDR1 and CDR2 from the germline V gene are SQVTM and ANQGSEA. The CDR3 nucleotides read TGCAGCGTTAGGGTCGCGGGGGCTCCTGGGGACACCGGGGAGCTGTTTTTT. It yields the protein CSVRVAGAPGDTGELFF.

The chain joins TRBV29-1 to TRBJ1-3; TRBD1 is a possible D gene (5 bases). V lost 4 bases, J lost 0 bases, and 16 bases lay in between. This CDR3 spans 16 amino acids. Germline V gene sequence: CDR1 SQVTM, CDR2 ANQGSEA. Here the CDR3 DNA reads TGCAGCGTTGTATGGTTCAGGGAAAACTCTGGAAACACCATATATTTT. It specifies CSVVWFRENSGNTIYF.

This chain joins TRBV9 and TRBJ2-1; TRBD2 agrees at 7 bases. The CDR3 has 15 residues. V lost 4 bases to trimming and J lost 3 bases; unmatched junction nucleotides: 7. Germline CDR1 and CDR2: SGDLS and YYNGEE. The CDR3 loop is CASSTSGESYNEQFF. The CDR3 DNA follows: TGTGCCAGCAGCACCAGCGGGGAAAGCTACAATGAGCAGTTCTTC.

The chain combines TRBV14 with TRBJ1-1; D uncertain. V was pared by 4 bases and J by 7 bases, with 16 bases between. The CDR3 runs to 14 residues. The germline gives CDR1 SGHDN, CDR2 FVKESK. The CDR3 loop is CASSRSGQEVEAFF. CDR3 DNA sequence: TGTGCCAGCAGCCGAAGCGGGCAGGAGGTTGAAGCTTTCTTT.

The CDR3 here is CSVLPGQNEQFF. As DNA, the CDR3 is TGCAGCGTCCTGCCCGGACAAAATGAGCAGTTCTTC. The V gene is TRBV29-1, the J gene TRBJ2-1; tentative D call: TRBD1 (5 bases). V lost 6 bases to trimming and J lost 7 bases, with 13 bases between them. The length of the CDR3 is 12 residues. The germline V gene encodes CDR1 SQVTM and CDR2 ANQGSEA.

The V call is TRBV25-1, the J call TRBJ2-3; D is undetermined. This CDR3 region has 15 residues. Germline CDR1 is MGHDK and CDR2 is SYGVNS. Trimming removed 2 bases from V and 2 bases from J, with 11 bases in between. CDR3 protein: CASSEGVTATDTQYF. CDR3 coding DNA: TGTGCCAGCAGTGAAGGGGTAACAGCCACAGATACGCAGTATTTT. Full variable domain (remainder filled in from reference TRBV25-1 and TRBJ2-3): EADIYQTPRYLVIGTGKKITLECSQTMGHDKMYWYQQDPGMELHLIHYSYGVNSTEKGDLSSESTVSRIRTEHFPLTLESARPSHTSQYLCASSEGVTATDTQYFGPGTRLTVL.

V usage is TRBV5-6 and J usage is TRBJ2-1; a weak D match, TRBD2 (6 bases). Trimming removed 4 bases at V and 0 bases at J, with 17 bases between. The CDR3 contains 17 residues. CDR1 and CDR2 from the germline V gene are SGHDT and YYEEEE. The CDR3 nucleotides read TGTGCCAGCAGCCTCTCTCTTCAGGGACTCTCCTACAATGAGCAGTTCTTC. Protein: CASSLSLQGLSYNEQFF. The full variable domain, its missing parts supplied by reference TRBV5-6 and TRBJ2-1, is DAGVTQSPTHLIKTRGQQVTLRCSPKSGHDTVSWYQQALGQGPQFIFQYYEEEERQRGNFPDRFSGHQFPNYSSELNVNALLLGDSALYLCASSLSLQGLSYNEQFFGPGTRLTVL.

This clone was detected once. The chain has TRBV10-2 and TRBJ1-3; D unresolved. The V gene's germline CDR1 is WSHSY and CDR2 SAAADI. Trimming took off 8 bases at V and 0 bases at J, with 14 bases between the two ends. There are 15 residues in the CDR3. The CDR3 region has the DNA TGCGCCAGCGGGGTCAGACTACACTCTGGAAACACCATATATTTT. Its translation is CASGVRLHSGNTIYF.

The sample holds a few counts of this clone. The rearrangement uses TRBV29-1 and TRBJ1-2; 8 positions match TRBD1. Trimming took 4 bases from V and 6 from J; bases not matched to a gene: 7. CDR1 is SQVTM and CDR2 is ANQGSEA in the germline V gene. This CDR3 contains 13 residues. The CDR3 DNA reads TGCAGCGTTGCCGACGGGACAGGCGATGGCTACACCTTC. This encodes CSVADGTGDGYTF.

V and J are TRBV6-5 and TRBJ2-7; the D is unclear. The germline CDR1 and CDR2 sequences are MNHEY and SVGAGI. V shed 4 bases and J shed 8 bases, with 9 bases lying between them. The CDR3 runs to 11 residues. The CDR3 region has the DNA TGTGCCAGCAGTTCCCCCGTCAAGCAGTACTTC. Translation gives CASSSPVKQYF.

The genes are TRBV9 and TRBJ1-1; no reliable D call. Trimming took 4 bases from V and 3 from J, leaving 19 bases between them. Germline V lookup: CDR1 SGDLS, CDR2 YYNGEE. There are 16 residues in the CDR3. This chain's CDR3 is CASSQSGGRMHTEAFF. DNA for the CDR3: TGTGCCAGCAGCCAATCAGGAGGGAGGATGCACACTGAAGCTTTCTTT.

The count of this clone is one. V gene TRBV7-9 combines with J gene TRBJ2-1, with 8 positions matching TRBD2. This CDR3 is built from 16 residues. V shed 5 bases and J 10 bases; nucleotides not matched to a gene: 16. Per germline, CDR1 SEHNR and CDR2 FQNEAQ (reference sequence). In DNA, the CDR3 is TGTGCCAGCAGCCAACTAGCGGACCTGTACAATGACGAGCAGTTCTTC. Residues: CASSQLADLYNDEQFF.

This chain links TRBV5-4 with TRBJ1-1; D is unresolved. CDR1 is SGHNT, CDR2 YYREEE, per germline (reference sequence). The V gene lost 2 bases and the J gene lost 1 base, with 3 bases spanning the gap. The CDR3 sequence is 12 residues long. The CDR3 here is CASSFGNTEAFF. In DNA form, the CDR3 reads TGTGCCAGCAGCTTTGGGAACACTGAAGCTTTCTTT.

V gene TRBV27 combines with J gene TRBJ2-1, with D possibly matching TRBD2 (6 bases). Trimming left V 3 bases short and J 5 bases short, with 11 bases between. CDR3 size: 14 residues. Germline values: CDR1 MNHEY, CDR2 SMNVEV (reference sequence). As DNA, the CDR3 is TGTGCCAGCAGTTTGGGAGTAGCGGACAATGAGCAGTTCTTC. Amino acids: CASSLGVADNEQFF.

The CDR3 region is CAKQKYTGTPGRASSYNEQFF. The DNA for the CDR3 is TGTGCCAAACAAAAGTATACCGGGACGCCGGGCAGGGCTTCCTCCTACAATGAGCAGTTCTTC. The genes are TRBV2 and TRBJ2-1; D is possibly TRBD1 or TRBD2 (5 bases each). V gave up 10 bases and J gave up 0 bases, with 34 bases separating them. This CDR3 has 21 amino acids. Germline V gene sequence: CDR1 SNHLY, CDR2 FYNNEI.